Below are 21 T cell receptor beta chains sequenced from a single sample in a study of shared clonotypes between healthy human individuals. Some clones are missing from TCRdb's copy, which holds only in-frame ones; the method was immunoSEQ multiplex PCR. The sample includes approximately 2,000,000 clones, 90% to 95% of them seen just once. Positively selected for CCR7, the CD45RO-negative cells used as naive CD8 cells excluded terminally differentiated effector memory CD45RA+ cells. Sequenced input: naive CD8+ T cells from PBMCs. The source of these receptors is a man aged 18 to 29 in good health. Some clones in this sample may be carry-over from other donors' samples.

This chain connects TRBV11-2 to TRBJ2-1; D perhaps matches TRBD2 (6 bases). Trimming removed 6 bases at V and 11 bases at J, with 14 bases between. This CDR3 spans 12 amino acids. Per germline, CDR1 SGHAT and CDR2 FQNNGV. CDR3 bases: TGTGCCAGCAGATTGGGAGGCGGGAAGCAGTTCTTC. This codes for CASRLGGGKQFF.

V gene TRBV4-1 combines with J gene TRBJ2-3, with D possibly being TRBD2 (5 bases). The V gene lost 4 bases and the J gene lost 3 bases, with 14 bases spanning the gap. The CDR3 extends over 15 amino acids. Germline values: CDR1 MGHRA, CDR2 YSYEKL. CDR3 coding DNA: TGCGCCAGCAGCCCCAGCGGACTTAGGACAGATACGCAGTATTTT. Its translation is CASSPSGLRTDTQYF.

The chain has TRBV29-1 and TRBJ1-4, with D maybe TRBD1 (6 bases). With 5 bases removed from V and 0 bases from J, the gap between germline ends came to 13 bases. CDR1 and CDR2 (germline): SQVTM, ANQGSEA. This CDR3 spans 15 amino acids. The CDR3 spells CSVHDRFATNEKLFF. The CDR3 DNA is TGCAGCGTTCATGACAGGTTCGCAACTAATGAAAAACTGTTTTTT.

The rearrangement joins TRBV9 to TRBJ1-5, with TRBD1 matching over 7 bases. The CDR3 runs to 15 residues. Germline values: CDR1 SGDLS, CDR2 YYNGEE. Trimming cost V 4 bases and J 0 bases; bases outside gene matches: 4. The CDR3 loop is CASSLTGASNQPQHF. Here the CDR3 DNA reads TGTGCCAGCAGCCTTACAGGGGCTAGCAATCAGCCCCAGCATTTT.

This clone showed up just a few times. The genes are TRBV5-5 and TRBJ2-2; D may be TRBD1 (6 bases). V was shortened by 9 bases and J by 6 bases, with 27 bases between the two germline ends. CDR1 SGHKS and CDR2 YYEKEE come from the germline V gene (reference sequence). The CDR3 is 17 residues long. The CDR3 coding sequence is TGTGCCACCAAAGGACAGCTCGGCGTGGTTCCGGCCGGGGAGCTGTTTTTT. This codes for CATKGQLGVVPAGELFF.

This rearrangement joins TRBV7-8 to TRBJ2-7, with D perhaps matching TRBD2 (6 bases). The CDR3 contains 20 residues. Germline assignment: CDR1 SGHVS and CDR2 FQNEAQ. V dropped 3 bases and J dropped 0 bases, with 27 bases sitting between them. This chain's CDR3 is CASSFGRGGVEAGSSYEQYF. The CDR3 DNA is TGTGCCAGCAGCTTTGGACGGGGTGGGGTAGAAGCGGGCAGCTCCTACGAGCAGTACTTC.

This chain joins TRBV28 and TRBJ1-2, with 8 bases aligning to TRBD1. CDR1 and CDR2 from the germline V gene are MDHEN and SYDVKM. V shed 10 bases, J shed 4 bases, and the junction held 17 bases outside the gene matches. The CDR3 consists of 16 residues. The CDR3 sequence: CATLGIGQGYRYGYTF. As DNA, the CDR3 is TGTGCCACCCTCGGAATAGGACAGGGTTACCGCTATGGCTACACCTTC.

CDR3 sequence: CATRDRDTDTQYF. The CDR3 nucleotides read TGTGCCACCAGGGACAGGGACACAGATACGCAGTATTTT. V gene TRBV15 combines with J gene TRBJ2-3, with 8 positions matching TRBD1. CDR1 and CDR2 from the germline V gene are LNHNV and YYDKDF (reference sequence). The CDR3 covers 13 residues. V shed 6 bases and J 2 bases; nucleotides not matched to a gene: 1.

The chain links TRBV7-9 to TRBJ2-3; TRBD1 matches at 7 bases. V was pared by 5 bases and J by 5 bases, with 10 bases of the junction left unmatched. Germline lookup yields CDR1 SEHNR and CDR2 FQNEAQ (reference sequence). This CDR3 spans 15 amino acids. CDR3 in DNA: TGTGCCAGCAGCCCAATGTGGGGACAGAAAGATACGCAGTATTTT. It codes for CASSPMWGQKDTQYF.

V usage is TRBV4-1 and J usage is TRBJ2-3; 9 nucleotides match TRBD1. Germline V gives CDR1 MGHRA, CDR2 YSYEKL. With V trimmed by 0 bases and J by 4 bases, 2 bases remained unmatched. The CDR3 extends over 15 amino acids. CDR3 in amino acids: CASSQEDRGSDTQYF. As DNA, the CDR3 is TGCGCCAGCAGCCAAGAGGACAGGGGATCAGATACGCAGTATTTT.

This clone came up once. This rearrangement joins TRBV27 to TRBJ2-1, with D tentatively TRBD1 (6 bases). Germline CDR1 reads MNHEY; CDR2 reads SMNVEV (reference sequence). Deletions cut 7 bases from V and 6 bases from J, with 16 bases between. CDR3 length: 14 amino acids. For the CDR3, the DNA is TGTGCCAGCACCCAAGGGGGAGCACTCAATGAGCAGTTCTTC. The encoded protein is CASTQGGALNEQFF.

The gene calls are TRBV27 and TRBJ2-3; TRBD2 might be the D (5 bases). The CDR3 consists of 18 residues. CDR1 and CDR2 from the germline V gene are MNHEY and SMNVEV (reference sequence). V lost 3 bases to trimming and J lost 3 bases, with 22 bases between them. The CDR3 spells CASSFVGRAGVGTDTQYF. The CDR3 DNA is TGTGCCAGCAGTTTTGTGGGGAGAGCTGGCGTGGGGACAGATACGCAGTATTTT.

Concerning this clone itself: Other nucleotide sequences from this sample produce the same CDR3. The chain joins TRBV5-6 to TRBJ2-7, with 8 bases that match TRBD1. Germline CDR1 is SGHDT and CDR2 is YYEEEE. This CDR3 contains 14 residues. The trim removed 5 bases at V and 3 bases at J, leaving 7 bases unmatched. The CDR3 spells CASSPGTGVYEQYF. CDR3 DNA: TGTGCCAGCAGTCCCGGGACAGGCGTCTACGAGCAGTACTTC.

The chain links TRBV27 to TRBJ2-3, with D perhaps TRBD2 (5 bases). Germline CDR1 MNHEY, CDR2 SMNVEV (reference sequence). V lost 6 bases, J lost 3 bases, and 10 bases lay in between. This CDR3 has 13 amino acids. The CDR3 DNA reads as TGTGCCAGCAGGGTCTGGGAGACAGATACGCAGTATTTT. Translated: CASRVWETDTQYF.

The gene calls are TRBV14 and TRBJ1-5; D gene ambiguous. The V gene's germline CDR1 is SGHDN and CDR2 FVKESK. The length of the CDR3 is 15 residues. Trimming shortened V by 7 bases and J by 5 bases, and 18 bases separated the two germline ends. The CDR3 DNA follows: TGTGCCAGCACCGTGGGCCTGACCCAGGATCAGCCCCAGCATTTT. Amino acid sequence: CASTVGLTQDQPQHF.

The chain carries TRBV27 and TRBJ2-7; 7 bases match TRBD1. This CDR3 is built from 14 residues. In germline, CDR1 is MNHEY, CDR2 SMNVEV (reference sequence). V trimming: 8 bases; J trimming: 3 bases; junction bases outside the gene matches: 10. The CDR3 protein is CASAGQALIYEQYF. The DNA of the CDR3 is TGTGCCAGCGCCGGACAGGCCCTAATCTACGAGCAGTACTTC.

The genes are TRBV6-1 and TRBJ1-5; perhaps TRBD1 as D (5 bases). CDR3 length: 14 residues. V was clipped by 6 bases and J by 3 bases, with 12 bases between them. Germline CDR1 reads MNHNS; CDR2 reads SASEGT. The CDR3 is CASRETVNNQPQHF. CDR3 bases: TGTGCCAGCAGGGAGACAGTTAACAATCAGCCCCAGCATTTT.

The rearrangement links TRBV28 to TRBJ2-7; tentatively, D is TRBD1 or TRBD2 (5 bases each). Deletions cut 6 bases from V and 6 bases from J, with 15 bases between. There are 13 residues in the CDR3. CDR1 is MDHEN and CDR2 is SYDVKM in the germline V gene. CDR3 in DNA: TGTGCCAGCAGCCGGGGTGGGGCTGGCGAGCAGTACTTC. Its protein is CASSRGGAGEQYF.

This chain links TRBV29-1 with TRBJ2-7; 11 positions agree with TRBD2. The length of the CDR3 is 15 residues. Germline CDR1 SQVTM, CDR2 ANQGSEA. The trim removed 5 bases at V and 6 bases at J, leaving 12 bases unmatched. The CDR3 spells CSVLSRGTSGSEQYF. The CDR3 DNA is TGCAGCGTTTTAAGCCGTGGGACTAGCGGTTCCGAGCAGTACTTC.

The chain couples TRBV5-8 to TRBJ2-5, with D maybe TRBD1 (5 bases). The CDR3 spans 12 residues. V lost 9 bases, J lost 3 bases, and 12 bases lay in between. Germline values: CDR1 SGHTS, CDR2 YDEGEE. The CDR3 DNA sequence: TGTGCCAAAGCCCCAGGGAAAGAGACCCAGTACTTC. As protein: CAKAPGKETQYF.

V is TRBV7-8 and J is TRBJ2-1; 8 nucleotides match TRBD2. In germline, CDR1 is SGHVS, CDR2 FQNEAQ. This CDR3 contains 16 residues. The trim removed 7 bases at V and 0 bases at J, leaving 8 bases unmatched. For the CDR3, the DNA is TGTGCCAGCACCGGGGGGGTGGTTAGCTCCTACAATGAGCAGTTCTTC. It is translated as CASTGGVVSSYNEQFF.